This T cell receptor (beta chain) originates from a study of blood T cell repertoires in COVID-19. This CDR3 spans 14 amino acids. Trimming removed 2 bases at V and 3 bases at J, with 12 bases between. Germline V gene sequence: CDR1 SGHNT, CDR2 YYREEE (reference sequence). TCRdb's table, derived via immunoSEQ multiplex PCR, lists solely in-frame clones and lacks some. In the table there are about 250,000 clones, 70% to 90% of which are singletons. The sample taken for sequencing was peripheral blood. The sequence derives from a human donor with COVID-19, enrolled during active disease. The donor label of this sample is uncertain. This chain links TRBV5-4 with TRBJ2-7; perhaps TRBD1 as D (6 bases). CDR3 coding DNA: TGTGCCAGCAGCTTCGGCCAGGGGATCTACGAGCAGTACTTC. Amino acid sequence: CASSFGQGIYEQYF.